One sample yielded the 20 T cell receptor beta chains listed below, sequenced in a study of T-cell memory formation after mild COVID-19. TCRdb called the 5' RACE reads again in MiXCR, with one record for every CDR3 protein. Among hundreds of thousands of distinct CDR3 sequences, approximately 29% were seen once, and the ten largest hold less than 15%. Sequenced material: PBMCs or a T cell subset sorted from them (not recorded which). The source of these receptors is an adult woman who had mild COVID-19 (a few samples of this study predate the infection). Cell type and time point are not known.

This clonotype was seen a few times. CDR3 sequence reads: CASSPSGEGTEAFF. As DNA, the CDR3 is TGTGCCAGCTCACCATCAGGGGAGGGGACTGAAGCTTTCTTT. This rearrangement joins TRBV18 to TRBJ1-1, with D perhaps matching TRBD1 (6 bases). Between the trimmed V and J ends, which lost 2 bases and 5 bases, there was a span of 12 bases. Per the germline V gene, CDR1 is KGHSH and CDR2 is LQKENI. CDR3 length: 14 residues.

V is TRBV20-1 and J is TRBJ2-3; D is ambiguous. Trimming shortened V by 4 bases and J by 0 bases, and 8 bases separated the two germline ends. Germline V gives CDR1 DFQATT, CDR2 SNEGSKA (reference sequence). The CDR3 spans 13 residues. CDR3 DNA sequence: TGCAGTGCTACCTGGGCTAGCACAGATACGCAGTATTTT. It encodes CSATWASTDTQYF.

J is TRBJ2-1 and V is TRBV29-1; 9 bases match TRBD2. The germline gives CDR1 SQVTM, CDR2 ANQGSEA. The V and J ends lost 7 bases and 6 bases, in that order; junction bases with no gene match: 16. The CDR3 totals 16 residues. The CDR3 spells CSARGPLAGDFNEQFF. The CDR3 DNA follows: TGCAGCGCCCGGGGGCCCTTAGCGGGAGACTTCAATGAGCAGTTCTTC.

The chain carries TRBV5-1 and TRBJ2-2; TRBD2 agrees at 9 bases. Germline assignment: CDR1 SGHRS and CDR2 YFSETQ. After removal of 4 bases from V and 4 bases from J, the junction contained 14 bases not matched to a gene. This CDR3 is 18 amino acids long. CDR3 in amino acids: CASSPHPGSGSFTGELFF. The DNA of the CDR3 is TGCGCCAGCAGCCCCCACCCCGGTAGCGGGAGTTTCACCGGGGAGCTGTTTTTT.

The chain employs TRBV12-3 or TRBV12-4 and TRBJ1-2; D is unclear. The V gene lost 5 bases and the J gene lost 5 bases, with 9 bases spanning the gap. The CDR3 is 12 amino acids. This CDR3 reads CASSPVGYGYTF. In nucleotides, the CDR3 is TGTGCCAGCAGTCCTGTAGGGTATGGCTACACCTTC.

This clonotype was seen only a few times. This chain joins TRBV4-1 and TRBJ2-7; the D is unclear. Trimming stripped 4 bases from V and 4 bases from J, with 14 bases between. Germline CDR1 is MGHRA and CDR2 is YSYEKL. CDR3 length: 14 amino acids. CDR3 sequence reads: CASSPTTGFYEQYF. DNA for the CDR3: TGCGCCAGCAGCCCTACGACCGGCTTTTACGAGCAGTACTTC.

This clonotype turned up a few times. CDR3 sequence reads: CASSLGDRGLNEQYF. The DNA of the CDR3 is TGTGCCAGCAGCTTGGGGGACAGGGGTTTGAACGAGCAGTACTTC. This rearrangement joins TRBV5-6 to TRBJ2-7; 10 positions agree with TRBD1. Germline-derived CDR1 and CDR2 are SGHDT and YYEEEE. The CDR3 covers 15 residues. Trimming removed 0 bases from V and 5 bases from J; junction bases left unmatched: 5.

This clonotype was found a few times. This chain uses TRBV7-8 with TRBJ1-3; D perhaps matches TRBD1 (5 bases). This CDR3 spans 14 amino acids. Germline CDR1 and CDR2: SGHVS and FQNEAQ. V was clipped by 11 bases and J by 2 bases, with 16 bases between them. The DNA for the CDR3 is TGTGCCGGGGCATCAGGGATGACTGGAAACACCATATATTTT. Translated: CAGASGMTGNTIYF.

The chain uses TRBV12-3 or TRBV12-4 and TRBJ2-1; the match to TRBD2 covers 7 bases. This CDR3 is built from 14 residues. J gave up 7 bases and V 4 bases, and 7 bases lay outside the gene matches. CDR3 nucleotide sequence: TGTGCCAGCAGTTCCGGACTAGACTCGAATGAGCAGTTCTTC. Translating it yields CASSSGLDSNEQFF.

This clonotype came up a few times. The chain carries TRBV5-4 and TRBJ1-6; tentatively, D is TRBD1 (5 bases). CDR3 length: 13 residues. The germline V gene encodes CDR1 SGHNT and CDR2 YYREEE (reference sequence). Trimming removed 3 bases at V and 8 bases at J, with 9 bases between. The CDR3: CASSSQGYSPLHF. DNA of the CDR3: TGTGCCAGCAGCTCTCAGGGTTATTCACCCCTCCACTTT. Based on the CDR3 plus reference TRBV5-4 and TRBJ1-6, the full variable domain is ETGVTQSPTHLIKTRGQQVTLRCSSQSGHNTVSWYQQALGQGPQFIFQYYREEENGRGNFPPRFSGLQFPNYSSELNVNALELDDSALYLCASSSQGYSPLHFGNGTRLTVT.

The genes are TRBV4-1 and TRBJ1-5; D is undetermined. V shed 3 bases and J shed 7 bases, with 16 bases lying between them. Germline V gives CDR1 MGHRA, CDR2 YSYEKL. The CDR3 loop spans 15 amino acids. For the CDR3, the DNA is TGCGCCAGCAGCCACCTGGCGGGAGTGCCCCAGCCCCAGCATTTT. Its protein is CASSHLAGVPQPQHF.

The chain links TRBV6-2 or TRBV6-3 to TRBJ1-2; a weak D match, TRBD1 (5 bases). The germline V and J ends were trimmed by 0 bases and 4 bases, with 15 bases remaining between them. Per the germline V gene, CDR1 is MNHEY and CDR2 is SVGEGT. The CDR3 totals 16 residues. The CDR3 protein is CASSYSTPGSTYGYTF. DNA of the CDR3: TGTGCCAGCAGTTACTCGACCCCAGGGAGTACCTATGGCTACACCTTC.

The CDR3 nucleotides read TGTGCCACCAGTGATTTTAGGGGGGGACTATACGAGCAGTACTTC. Its translation is CATSDFRGGLYEQYF. V usage is TRBV24-1 and J usage is TRBJ2-7, with a weak D call TRBD2 (7 bases). V was shortened by 1 base and J by 4 bases, with 13 bases between the two germline ends. The CDR3 is 15 amino acids. Per the germline V gene, CDR1 is KGHDR and CDR2 is SFDVKD.

The V call is TRBV5-1, the J call TRBJ2-7; D remains ambiguous. Germline assignment: CDR1 SGHRS and CDR2 YFSETQ. CDR3 size: 13 residues. Between the trimmed V and J ends, which lost 0 bases and 0 bases, there was a span of 4 bases. This CDR3 reads CASSLVYSYEQYF. The CDR3 DNA is TGCGCCAGCAGCTTGGTCTACTCCTACGAGCAGTACTTC. The variable domain in full, completed from reference TRBV5-1 and TRBJ2-7, reads KAGVTQTPRYLIKTRGQQVTLSCSPISGHRSVSWYQQTPGQGLQFLFEYFSETQRNKGNFPGRFSGRQFSNSRSEMNVSTLELGDSALYLCASSLVYSYEQYFGPGTRLTVT.

The CDR3, as DNA: TGCGCCAGCAGCCAAGATCCCACCCCCTCGGATACGCAGTATTTT. Translation: CASSQDPTPSDTQYF. The chain recombines TRBV4-3 with TRBJ2-3; no clear D. Trimming took 0 bases from V and 6 from J, leaving 13 bases between them. Germline values: CDR1 LGHNA, CDR2 YSLEER. The CDR3 is made up of 15 amino acids.

This clonotype was seen a handful of times. The chain is built from TRBV3-1 and TRBJ1-2; D uncertain. CDR3 length equals 13 residues. The ends were cut back, 0 bases at V and 8 bases at J, with 10 bases in the middle. CDR1 and CDR2 from the germline V gene are LGHDT and YNNKEL (reference sequence). The CDR3 sequence: CASSQDLREGYTF. CDR3 DNA: TGTGCCAGCAGCCAAGATCTCCGGGAGGGCTACACCTTC.

The table lists this clonotype with many counts. The rearrangement links TRBV7-2 to TRBJ2-1; 9 bases are a match to TRBD2. Germline CDR1 and CDR2: SGHTA and FQGNSA. Trimming took 5 bases from V and 8 from J; bases not matched to a gene: 7. The CDR3 runs to 14 residues. CDR3 residues: CASSPGTSRHEQFF. Written as DNA, the CDR3 is TGTGCCAGCAGCCCCGGGACTAGCAGACATGAGCAGTTCTTC.

This clonotype was counted only a few times. The V call is TRBV4-2, the J call TRBJ2-3, with 10 bases aligning to TRBD2. CDR3 length: 15 amino acids. V dropped 4 bases and J dropped 4; count of bases not matched to a gene: 5. Germline V gene sequence: CDR1 LGHNA, CDR2 YNFKEQ. As DNA, the CDR3 is TGTGCCAGCAGCCCCAGCGGGGGGGCCCCAGATACGCAGTATTTT. Translation gives CASSPSGGAPDTQYF.

This chain connects TRBV2 to TRBJ2-7, with 11 bases lining up with TRBD2. V dropped 5 bases and J dropped 3; count of bases not matched to a gene: 6. Per germline, CDR1 SNHLY and CDR2 FYNNEI. The CDR3 has 15 amino acids. As DNA, the CDR3 is TGTGCCAGCAGTCCGACTAGCGGGGCCGTCTACGAGCAGTACTTC. This codes for CASSPTSGAVYEQYF.

The chain recombines TRBV24-1 with TRBJ1-5, with a weak D call TRBD1 (5 bases). Trimming removed 6 bases from V and 0 bases from J, with 23 bases in between. This CDR3 contains 19 residues. Germline V gene lookup returns CDR1 KGHDR and CDR2 SFDVKD. The CDR3 coding sequence is TGTGCCACCAGTCAATACAAAAGACAGACAGCCTCTAGCAATCAGCCCCAGCATTTT. Amino acid sequence: CATSQYKRQTASSNQPQHF.